One sample yielded the 27 T cell receptor beta chains listed below, sequenced in a study of T cell clonality in common variable immunodeficiency. These TCRs' antigens remain unknown. Sequenced by immunoSEQ multiplex PCR; TCRdb stores in-frame clones only, minus some. The sample includes tens of thousands of clones, none of them occurring once. Overall study findings and caveats: Fewer deletions and N-nucleotide insertions were reportedly seen in common variable immunodeficiency TCR beta sequences.

The sequenced sample consisted of peripheral blood mononuclear cells. These receptors all come from a human donor with common variable immunodeficiency.

This clone occurred a few times. The missing CDR3 end, 3 residues past where the read stops, is filled in from the germline J gene. V is TRBV18 and J is TRBJ2-3, with TRBD1 identical over 8 bases. V trimming: 4 bases; J trimming: 2 bases; junction bases outside the gene matches: 8. Germline V gives CDR1 KGHSH, CDR2 LQKENI. The CDR3 contains 16 residues. CDR3 amino acids: CASSQQQGGNTDTQYF. Partial CDR3 DNA: TGTGCCAGCTCACAACAACAGGGGGGAAACACAGATACG.

Many counts were recorded for this clone. The DNA ends 3 residues before the CDR3 does, and the rest of the CDR3 is filled in from the germline J gene. The chain has TRBV7-8 and TRBJ2-2, with 11 bases lining up with TRBD2. With V trimmed by 5 bases and J by 7 bases, 9 bases remained unmatched. The germline V gene encodes CDR1 SGHVS and CDR2 FQNEAQ. This CDR3 contains 16 residues. CDR3 DNA (partial): TGTGCCAGCAGCCGGCTAGCGGGGGGTTTCGGCGGGGAG. This encodes CASSRLAGGFGGE. From start to end, the CDR3 is CASSRLAGGFGGELFF. Supplemented by reference TRBV7-8 and TRBJ2-2, the full variable domain reads GAGVSQSPRYKVAKRGQDVALRCDPISGHVSLFWYQQALGQGPEFLTYFQNEAQLDKSGLPSDRFFAERPEGSVSTLKIQRTQQEDSAVYLCASSRLAGGFGGELFFGEGSRLTVL.

This clone has ten or more counts. The read falls 3 residues short of the CDR3 end, and the missing part is taken from the germline J gene. The chain uses TRBV2 and TRBJ2-7, with 10 nucleotides matching TRBD1. After removal of 6 bases from V and 2 bases from J, the junction contained 4 bases not matched to a gene. This CDR3 has 14 amino acids. CDR1 is SNHLY and CDR2 is FYNNEI in the germline V gene. The CDR3 reads CASSSDRGAYEQYF. Incomplete CDR3 DNA: TGTGCCAGCAGCTCGGACAGGGGGGCCTACGAG.

In regard to this clone: Read coverage stops 3 residues before the CDR3 terminus; the germline J gene supplies the remainder. V gene TRBV2 combines with J gene TRBJ2-3, with 9 positions matching TRBD2. V shed 9 bases and J 2 bases; nucleotides not matched to a gene: 6. Looked up from germline, CDR1 is SNHLY and CDR2 is FYNNEI. The length of the CDR3 is 14 residues. The CDR3 loop reads CASLAGEPTDTQYF. The CDR3 DNA, read in part, is TGTGCCAGTTTAGCGGGAGAACCCACAGATACG.

This clone was counted ten times or more. The read stops 3 residues short of the end of the CDR3; the missing end is completed from the germline J gene. The chain is built from TRBV18 and TRBJ2-5, with 9 bases matching TRBD1. This CDR3 region has 17 residues. From germline, CDR1 is KGHSH and CDR2 LQKENI. V lost 2 bases to trimming and J lost 4 bases; unmatched junction nucleotides: 11. The covered CDR3 bases are TGTGCCAGCTCACCATACGGGGAACAGGGGGCTGGAGAGACC. It is translated as CASSPYGEQGAGET. The whole CDR3 region reads CASSPYGEQGAGETQYF.

With respect to this clone: The read gets to within 3 residues of the CDR3 end, and the germline J gene fills in the rest. This chain links TRBV19 with TRBJ1-5; no definite D call. The CDR3 loop spans 15 amino acids. Germline assignment: CDR1 LNHDA and CDR2 SQIVND (reference sequence). The germline V and J ends were trimmed by 1 base and 0 bases, with 7 bases remaining between them. CDR3 DNA, as far as it was read: TGTGCCAGTAGTATAGGGCGGAATAGCAATCAGCCC. This translates into CASSIGRNSNQP. The full CDR3 is CASSIGRNSNQPQHF.

This clone was recorded many times. The read ends 3 residues early relative to the CDR3; the germline J gene fills the gap. V usage is TRBV20-1 and J usage is TRBJ2-5, with TRBD1 as a possible D gene (6 bases). The CDR3 totals 13 residues. The V gene's germline CDR1 is DFQATT and CDR2 SNEGSKA (reference sequence). V lost 5 bases, J lost 5 bases, and 15 bases lay in between. CDR3 amino acids: CSAEVRGQETQYF. CDR3 DNA, as far as it was read: TGCAGTGCTGAGGTCAGGGGCCAGGAGACC.

This clone was recorded many times. The read ends 3 residues before the CDR3 terminus; that terminus is restored from the germline J gene. The rearrangement joins TRBV7-8 to TRBJ2-5; 7 bases map to TRBD1. From germline, CDR1 is SGHVS and CDR2 FQNEAQ. V trimming: 3 bases; J trimming: 2 bases; junction bases outside the gene matches: 6. The CDR3 totals 15 residues. CDR3 DNA (partial): TGTGCCAGCAGCTTTACGGGACAGTCTCAAGAGACC. It yields the protein CASSFTGQSQET. The entire CDR3 protein reads CASSFTGQSQETQYF.

This clone was counted a few times. The sequence runs out 3 residues before the end of the CDR3; the remainder is reconstructed from the germline J gene. The chain has TRBV7-6 and TRBJ2-5, with a possible D match to TRBD2 (6 bases). The germline gives CDR1 SGHVS, CDR2 FNYEAQ. Trimming removed 5 bases from V and 0 bases from J, with 13 bases in between. The CDR3 is made up of 15 amino acids. CDR3: CASSRWAGHQETQYF. The CDR3 bases that were read are TGTGCCAGCAGCCGGTGGGCGGGGCACCAAGAGACC.

This clone was recorded at least ten times. The read falls 3 residues short of the CDR3 end, and the missing part is taken from the germline J gene. V is TRBV5-4 and J is TRBJ1-5, with TRBD1 matching 7 bases. Germline V lookup: CDR1 SGHNT, CDR2 YYREEE (reference sequence). The V gene end was trimmed by 4 bases and the J gene end by 6 bases; junction bases not matched to a gene: 7. The CDR3 length is 14 residues. The CDR3 loop is CASSDGQAGQPQHF. The part of the CDR3 DNA that was read is TGTGCCAGCAGCGATGGACAGGCGGGTCAGCCC.

At least ten counts were recorded for this clone. Read data end 3 residues before the CDR3 end; the end is taken from the germline J gene. This chain connects TRBV5-1 to TRBJ1-1, with a tentative D call TRBD1 (6 bases). The CDR3 runs 11 residues. The V end was cut by 8 bases, the J end by 4 bases, with 9 bases between. The germline gives CDR1 SGHRS, CDR2 YFSETQ. The DNA read from the CDR3 is TGCGCCAGGGTAGGGGGCACTGAA. Residues: CARVGGTE. The entire CDR3 protein is CARVGGTEAFF.

This clone appeared a few times. The CDR3 is cut off 3 residues early in the read; its end comes from the germline J gene. The gene calls are TRBV30 and TRBJ1-2; D unclear. This CDR3 has 14 amino acids. V lost 1 base to trimming and J lost 0 bases, with 9 bases between them. Germline V gene sequence: CDR1 GTSNPN, CDR2 SVGIG (reference sequence). This CDR3 is CAWSARLANYGYTF. Incomplete CDR3 DNA: TGTGCCTGGAGTGCGAGGCTTGCTAACTATGGC.

This clone appeared many times. The observed sequence ends 3 residues before the CDR3 terminus, with the missing tail filled in from the germline J gene. The chain uses TRBV19 and TRBJ2-3, with 8 positions matching TRBD2. The J segment lost 2 bases and the V segment lost 3 bases, leaving 4 bases of the junction unmatched. The CDR3 runs 15 residues. CDR1 and CDR2 from the germline V gene are LNHDA and SQIVND (reference sequence). The CDR3: CASSMVLADTDTQYF. The CDR3 DNA, read in part, is TGTGCCAGTAGTATGGTACTAGCGGACACAGATACG.

The table lists this clone with a few counts. The CDR3 goes on 3 residues after the read ends, and that part is filled in from the germline J gene. The chain joins TRBV7-6 to TRBJ1-5; possibly TRBD1 for D (6 bases). There are 17 residues in the CDR3. CDR1 is SGHVS, CDR2 FNYEAQ, per germline. V shed 5 bases and J shed 6 bases, with 23 bases lying between them. The sequenced CDR3 bases are TGTGCCAGCAGCCAATGGACAGCGGCCGAAGGGGGTCAGCCC. Its protein product is CASSQWTAAEGGQP. The whole CDR3 sequence reads CASSQWTAAEGGQPQHF.

This clone was observed at least ten times. Coverage ceases 3 residues before the CDR3 finishes, and the germline J gene fills in the end. The rearrangement joins TRBV30 to TRBJ1-4; D remains ambiguous. This CDR3 region has 10 residues. V lost 4 bases to trimming and J lost 6 bases, with 3 bases between them. Germline V gene lookup returns CDR1 GTSNPN and CDR2 SVGIG (reference sequence). CDR3 DNA (partial): TGTGCCTGGAAGGATGAAAAA. Translation: CAWKDEK. The full-length CDR3 reads as CAWKDEKLFF.

In this sample, this clone turned up a few times. The read is 3 residues too short to cover the CDR3 end, so that end is filled in from the germline J gene. This rearrangement joins TRBV7-9 to TRBJ1-2; the D is unclear. With 2 bases removed from V and 7 bases from J, the gap between germline ends came to 8 bases. The germline V gene encodes CDR1 SEHNR and CDR2 FQNEAQ (reference sequence). CDR3 length: 12 amino acids. The CDR3 loop reads CASSLSVGGYTF. The DNA read from the CDR3 is TGTGCCAGCAGCTTATCGGTCGGTGGC. Combining the CDR3 with reference TRBV7-9 and TRBJ1-2 gives the whole variable domain DTGVSQNPRHKITKRGQNVTFRCDPISEHNRLYWYRQTLGQGPEFLTYFQNEAQLEKSRLLSDRFSAERPKGSFSTLEIQRTEQGDSAMYLCASSLSVGGYTFGSGTRLTVV.

On this clone: The read is 3 residues too short to cover the CDR3 end, so that end is filled in from the germline J gene. V gene TRBV19 combines with J gene TRBJ1-4, with 10 bases aligning to TRBD1. The germline CDR1 and CDR2 sequences are LNHDA and SQIVND (reference sequence). V lost 5 bases and J lost 0; bases outside the gene matches: 6. The CDR3 extends over 17 amino acids. The CDR3 DNA, read in part, is TGTGCCAGTAGTCCGACAGGGGGCGCGGCAACTAATGAAAAA. It yields the protein CASSPTGGAATNEK. The complete CDR3 sequence is CASSPTGGAATNEKLFF. Filled out from reference TRBV19 and TRBJ1-4, the complete variable domain reads DGGITQSPKYLFRKEGQNVTLSCEQNLNHDAMYWYRQDPGQGLRLIYYSQIVNDFQKGDIAEGYSVSREKKESFPLTVTSAQKNPTAFYLCASSPTGGAATNEKLFFGSGTQLSVL.

As regards this clone: The read is 3 residues too short to cover the CDR3 end, so that end is filled in from the germline J gene. The rearrangement links TRBV30 to TRBJ2-5; 7 positions match TRBD1. V lost 5 bases to trimming and J lost 5 bases; unmatched junction nucleotides: 11. The germline V gene has CDR1 GTSNPN and CDR2 SVGIG (reference sequence). This CDR3 region has 14 residues. Incomplete CDR3 DNA: TGTGCCTGGGGTCGGACAGGAGTTGCGGAGACC. This gives the protein CAWGRTGVAET. The whole CDR3 sequence is CAWGRTGVAETQYF.

This clone was seen at least ten times. The CDR3 extends 3 residues past the end of the read, so its final part is completed from the germline J gene. The V and J genes are TRBV20-1 and TRBJ2-3; 8 nucleotides align to TRBD2. The germline V gene has CDR1 DFQATT and CDR2 SNEGSKA (reference sequence). Trimming removed 5 bases from V and 2 bases from J; junction bases left unmatched: 9. This CDR3 is built from 15 residues. The CDR3 spells CSAYYAGGPTDTQYF. Incomplete CDR3 DNA: TGCAGTGCTTACTACGCGGGAGGCCCCACAGATACG.

This clone occurred a few times. The sequenced fragment ends 3 residues before the CDR3 boundary, so the rest is inferred from the germline J gene. The J gene is TRBJ2-7, the V gene TRBV7-9; possible D gene TRBD1, 6 bases. The germline V gene has CDR1 SEHNR and CDR2 FQNEAQ (reference sequence). The CDR3 has 13 residues. Deletions cut 3 bases from V and 6 bases from J, with 12 bases between. CDR3 protein: CASSFSGGGEQYF. The DNA read from the CDR3 is TGTGCCAGCAGCTTCAGTGGGGGCGGCGAG.

Ten or more counts support this clone. Read coverage stops 3 residues before the CDR3 terminus; the germline J gene supplies the remainder. The J gene is TRBJ1-1, the V gene TRBV7-2; D unresolved. The CDR3 extends over 12 amino acids. From germline, CDR1 is SGHTA and CDR2 FQGNSA. CDR3 in amino acids: CASSLLRPPAFF. The CDR3 DNA, read in part, is TGTGCCAGCAGCTTATTAAGGCCCCCA.

This clone was picked up a small number of times. The read ends 3 residues shy of where the CDR3 ends; the end is completed using the germline J gene. This chain joins TRBV2 and TRBJ2-1; weak D call: TRBD1 (6 bases). V lost 6 bases and J 6 bases, leaving 9 bases between the germline ends. Germline V lookup: CDR1 SNHLY, CDR2 FYNNEI. This CDR3 is 12 amino acids long. The DNA read from the CDR3 is TGTGCCAGCAGAGAACAGGGCAATGAG. Protein product: CASREQGNE. The full CDR3 protein reads CASREQGNEQFF.

In its sample, this clone was seen many times. The read falls 3 residues short of the CDR3 end, and the missing part is taken from the germline J gene. The chain combines TRBV12-3 or TRBV12-4 with TRBJ2-1; TRBD2 is a possible D gene (6 bases). Trimming took off 3 bases at V and 5 bases at J, with 14 bases between the two ends. The CDR3 extends over 15 amino acids. CDR3 DNA (partial): TGTGCCAGCAGTTTGGCGGGGCCCTTGAACAATGAG. Protein sequence: CASSLAGPLNNE. The CDR3 in its entirety is CASSLAGPLNNEQFF.

This clone occurred many times. The read gets to within 3 residues of the CDR3 end, and the germline J gene fills in the rest. The chain couples TRBV5-1 to TRBJ2-7; 8 bases are shared with TRBD1. CDR1 and CDR2 from the germline V gene are SGHRS and YFSETQ. V was clipped by 4 bases and J by 3 bases; unmatched bases: 6. The CDR3 consists of 14 residues. CDR3 DNA (partial): TGCGCCAGCAGCCGCGCTGGACAGGGCTACGAG. Its translation is CASSRAGQGYE. The whole CDR3 is CASSRAGQGYEQYF.

This clone came up a few times. The CDR3 end is not reached by the read, which stops 3 residues before it; the germline J gene fills it in. The chain employs TRBV18 and TRBJ2-3, with TRBD2 as a possible D gene (6 bases). The CDR3 extends over 14 amino acids. Germline V CDR1 and CDR2: KGHSH, LQKENI. With 6 bases removed from V and 2 bases from J, the gap between germline ends came to 12 bases. The covered CDR3 bases are TGTGCCAGCTCGAAGGTAGCGGTCACAGATACG. Protein product: CASSKVAVTDT. The whole CDR3 protein reads CASSKVAVTDTQYF.

In the case of this clone: The CDR3 extends 3 residues past the end of the read, so its final part is completed from the germline J gene. The genes are TRBV7-2 and TRBJ2-1; unclear D gene. V was trimmed by 5 bases and J by 7 bases, leaving 12 bases between them. The CDR3 runs 13 residues. From germline, CDR1 is SGHTA and CDR2 FQGNSA. This chain's CDR3 is CASSVDTRNEQFF. Partial CDR3 DNA: TGTGCCAGCAGCGTAGACACACGAAATGAG.

This clone was picked up many times. Sequencing ends 3 residues short of the CDR3 end; the germline J gene provides the rest. The chain is built from TRBV19 and TRBJ1-1; 7 bases align to TRBD1. The germline gives CDR1 LNHDA, CDR2 SQIVND (reference sequence). V was clipped by 6 bases and J by 3 bases; unmatched bases: 4. The CDR3 loop spans 13 amino acids. The CDR3 bases that were read are TGTGCCAGTAGATGGGACAGCTACACTGAA. It specifies CASRWDSYTE. The entire CDR3 sequence reads CASRWDSYTEAFF.